These 22 T cell receptor beta chains were all obtained from the same sample, sequenced in a study of shared clonotypes between healthy human individuals. Libraries were prepared by immunoSEQ multiplex PCR; TCRdb keeps only in-frame clonotypes and omits some of them. The sample includes approximately 980,000 clones, more than 75% of them seen just once. The sample taken for sequencing was memory CD4+ T cells sorted from blood. Indicated subset: CD45RA-negative fraction. Every receptor here comes from a man aged 18 to 35 in good health.

The V and J genes are TRBV10-2 and TRBJ2-2, with D tentatively TRBD2 (6 bases). Between the trimmed V and J ends, which lost 11 bases and 6 bases, there was a span of 13 bases. Germline lookup yields CDR1 WSHSY and CDR2 SAAADI. CDR3 size: 12 residues. CDR3 sequence (DNA): TGCGCCTCCAACGGGGAGGCCGGGGAGCTGTTTTTT. This sequence encodes CASNGEAGELFF.

The chain links TRBV19 to TRBJ2-7; 9 nucleotides agree with TRBD1. CDR3 length: 15 residues. The V and J ends lost 4 bases and 2 bases, in that order; junction bases with no gene match: 6. Germline V lookup: CDR1 LNHDA, CDR2 SQIVND (reference sequence). The CDR3 nucleotides are TGTGCCAGTAGTACCAGGGACAGGGTGACCTACGAGCAGTACTTC. Protein: CASSTRDRVTYEQYF. Complete variable domain (other parts from reference TRBV19 and TRBJ2-7): DGGITQSPKYLFRKEGQNVTLSCEQNLNHDAMYWYRQDPGQGLRLIYYSQIVNDFQKGDIAEGYSVSREKKESFPLTVTSAQKNPTAFYLCASSTRDRVTYEQYFGPGTRLTVT.

V and J are TRBV7-9 and TRBJ1-6; 10 bases match TRBD1. The germline CDR1 and CDR2 sequences are SEHNR and FQNEAQ (reference sequence). The CDR3 sequence is 15 residues long. Germline trimming cut 3 bases from V and 5 bases from J; bases unmatched to any gene: 1. The CDR3 sequence is CASSLTGGNNSPLHF. Written as DNA, the CDR3 is TGTGCCAGCAGCTTGACAGGGGGCAATAATTCACCCCTCCACTTT.

This clone was observed a single time. The genes are TRBV18 and TRBJ1-1; D not certain. There are 15 residues in the CDR3. Looked up from germline, CDR1 is KGHSH and CDR2 is LQKENI. The V gene lost 5 bases and the J gene lost 0 bases, with 13 bases spanning the gap. CDR3 coding DNA: TGTGCCAGCTCAAGTCTGCCAATGGTGAACACTGAAGCTTTCTTT. Its translation is CASSSLPMVNTEAFF.

This chain connects TRBV5-6 to TRBJ2-5; possible D gene TRBD1, 5 bases. The CDR3 loop spans 11 amino acids. Germline lookup yields CDR1 SGHDT and CDR2 YYEEEE. Trimming took off 7 bases at V and 5 bases at J, with 9 bases between the two ends. CDR3 in amino acids: CASRKGETQYF. CDR3 nucleotide sequence: TGTGCCAGCCGGAAGGGGGAGACCCAGTACTTC. Based on the CDR3 plus reference TRBV5-6 and TRBJ2-5, the full variable domain is DAGVTQSPTHLIKTRGQQVTLRCSPKSGHDTVSWYQQALGQGPQFIFQYYEEEERQRGNFPDRFSGHQFPNYSSELNVNALLLGDSALYLCASRKGETQYFGPGTRLLVL.

A few counts support this clone. The chain links TRBV7-6 to TRBJ2-7, with D perhaps matching TRBD2 (5 bases). V lost 2 bases and J 2 bases, leaving 10 bases between the germline ends. The CDR3 runs to 14 residues. Germline lookup yields CDR1 SGHVS and CDR2 FNYEAQ. CDR3 amino acids: CASSLNGVAYEQYF. The CDR3 nucleotides are TGTGCCAGCAGCTTAAACGGGGTAGCCTACGAGCAGTACTTC. Using reference TRBV7-6 and TRBJ2-7 for the parts outside the CDR3, the full variable domain is GAGVSQSPRYKVTKRGQDVALRCDPISGHVSLYWYRQALGQGPEFLTYFNYEAQQDKSGLPNDRFSAERPEGSISTLTIQRTEQRDSAMYRCASSLNGVAYEQYFGPGTRLTVT.

A single count supports this clone. The chain recombines TRBV28 with TRBJ2-2; D is undetermined. Germline V gene data show CDR1 as MDHEN and CDR2 as SYDVKM. V lost 8 bases, J lost 5 bases, and 9 bases lay in between. CDR3 length: 12 amino acids. This chain's CDR3 is CASYHKTGELFF. For the CDR3, the DNA is TGTGCCAGCTACCACAAGACCGGGGAGCTGTTTTTT. The full variable domain, rest sourced from reference TRBV28 and TRBJ2-2, is DVKVTQSSRYLVKRTGEKVFLECVQDMDHENMFWYRQDPGLGLRLIYFSYDVKMKEKGDIPEGYSVSREKKERFSLILESASTNQTSMYLCASYHKTGELFFGEGSRLTVL.

The chain links TRBV10-1 to TRBJ2-3; 9 nucleotides align to TRBD2. Germline assignment: CDR1 WNHNN and CDR2 SYGVQD (reference sequence). Trimming at V came to 3 bases and at J to 5 bases, leaving 6 bases not matched to a gene. CDR3 length: 15 residues. CDR3 DNA: TGCGCCAGCAGTGACTGGCGGGAGGGCCTAGATACGCAGTATTTT. Translated, it gives CASSDWREGLDTQYF.

This clone was counted between two and nine times. This chain joins TRBV10-1 and TRBJ1-1; perhaps TRBD1 as D (5 bases). This CDR3 spans 14 amino acids. The germline V and J ends were trimmed by 3 bases and 0 bases, with 8 bases remaining between them. The germline V gene encodes CDR1 WNHNN and CDR2 SYGVQD (reference sequence). CDR3 in DNA: TGCGCCAGCAGTGACGGGACTTTGAACACTGAAGCTTTCTTT. Its translation is CASSDGTLNTEAFF.

The V gene is TRBV11-2, the J gene TRBJ2-5; TRBD2 aligns across 15 bases. Per germline, CDR1 SGHAT and CDR2 FQNNGV. V was clipped by 7 bases and J by 10 bases; unmatched bases: 16. This CDR3 region has 17 residues. The CDR3 coding sequence is TGTGCCAGCATGCTAGCTTCCCGGACTAGCGGGAGGGCAATCCAGTACTTC. Protein product: CASMLASRTSGRAIQYF.

J is TRBJ1-4 and V is TRBV25-1, with D tentatively TRBD1 (6 bases). The ends were cut back, 5 bases at V and 8 bases at J, with 12 bases in the middle. The CDR3 contains 13 residues. Germline CDR1 reads MGHDK; CDR2 reads SYGVNS. The CDR3 protein is CASSLGGHEKLFF. The DNA for the CDR3 is TGTGCCAGCAGTCTCGGGGGGCACGAAAAACTGTTTTTT.

This sequence joins TRBV5-6 and TRBJ2-7; 8 bases are a match to TRBD2. Germline trimming cut 0 bases from V and 6 bases from J; bases unmatched to any gene: 14. The germline V gene has CDR1 SGHDT and CDR2 YYEEEE. The CDR3 is 17 residues long. The CDR3 reads CASSLGSSGRVGGEQYF. The CDR3 DNA reads TGTGCCAGCAGCTTGGGTTCCAGCGGGAGAGTTGGGGGCGAGCAGTACTTC.

The V and J genes are TRBV4-1 and TRBJ1-5, with no clear D. CDR3 size: 13 residues. V was clipped by 1 base and J by 5 bases, with 6 bases between them. CDR1 and CDR2 from the germline V gene are MGHRA and YSYEKL. For the CDR3, the DNA is TGCGCCAGCAGCCAAGCCCTCTATCAGCCCCAGCATTTT. Its translation: CASSQALYQPQHF.

The V and J genes are TRBV21-1 and TRBJ1-1; TRBD1, the table's D call, lacks a check against the DNA. TRBV21-1 is a recognized pseudogene. The CDR3 has 13 residues. The CDR3 DNA reads as TGTGCCAGCAGCGGATCAGGTTCCACTGAAGCTTTCTTT. Its translation is CASSGSGSTEAFF.

This chain links TRBV9 with TRBJ2-3, with D perhaps TRBD2 (6 bases). The CDR3 has 16 amino acids. Trimming took off 0 bases at V and 0 bases at J, with 11 bases between the two ends. The germline V gene encodes CDR1 SGDLS and CDR2 YYNGEE. This CDR3 is CASSVGLASSTDTQYF. In DNA form, the CDR3 reads TGTGCCAGCAGCGTAGGGCTAGCGAGTAGCACAGATACGCAGTATTTT.

The chain carries TRBV10-3 and TRBJ2-3; D is unresolved. Per the germline V gene, CDR1 is ENHRY and CDR2 is SYGVKD. Between the trimmed V and J ends, which lost 3 bases and 6 bases, there was a span of 10 bases. This CDR3 spans 13 amino acids. CDR3 region: CAISELIGDTQYF. CDR3 coding DNA: TGTGCCATCAGTGAACTCATTGGGGATACGCAGTATTTT.

This CDR3 is CAWSGQGGVGLGSYNSPLHF. Here the CDR3 DNA reads TGTGCCTGGAGCGGACAGGGAGGCGTAGGCCTAGGCTCCTATAATTCACCCCTCCACTTT. The gene calls are TRBV30 and TRBJ1-6, with 8 positions matching TRBD1. Germline loops: CDR1 GTSNPN, CDR2 SVGIG (reference sequence). V shed 3 bases, J shed 0 bases, and the junction held 16 bases outside the gene matches. The CDR3 loop spans 20 amino acids. The entire variable domain, with the rest obtained from reference TRBV30 and TRBJ1-6, is as follows: SQTIHQWPATLVQPVGSPLSLECTVEGTSNPNLYWYRQAAGRGLQLLFYSVGIGQISSEVPQNLSASRPQDRQFILSSKKLLLSDSGFYLCAWSGQGGVGLGSYNSPLHFGNGTRLTVT.

The V gene is TRBV7-9, the J gene TRBJ2-1, with TRBD2 matching 15 bases. Germline assignment: CDR1 SEHNR and CDR2 FQNEAQ (reference sequence). This CDR3 has 19 residues. Trimming cost V 4 bases and J 4 bases; bases outside gene matches: 11. The CDR3 DNA reads as TGTGCCAGCAGCTCAGGTGGACTAGCGGGAGGGTTTCTATACAATGAGCAGTTCTTC. The encoded protein is CASSSGGLAGGFLYNEQFF.

This clone turned up a few times. CDR3 nucleotides: TGCGCCAGCAGCGCCAGGGGTAGGGACACCGGGGAGCTGTTTTTT. It is translated as CASSARGRDTGELFF. The chain has TRBV4-1 and TRBJ2-2, with a tentative D call TRBD1 (6 bases). The CDR3 is 15 amino acids. The V gene's germline CDR1 is MGHRA and CDR2 YSYEKL. Trimming pared 5 bases from V and 3 bases from J, leaving 13 bases between.

The gene calls are TRBV2 and TRBJ2-2; no clear D gene. CDR1 is SNHLY, CDR2 FYNNEI, per germline. There are 13 residues in the CDR3. V lost 3 bases, J lost 5 bases, and 7 bases lay in between. The CDR3 DNA reads as TGTGCCAGCAGTGATGACTTTACCGGGGAGCTGTTTTTT. It translates to CASSDDFTGELFF.

The chain couples TRBV6-5 to TRBJ1-5; 7 positions agree with TRBD1. Trimming at V came to 6 bases and at J to 8 bases, leaving 7 bases not matched to a gene. Germline loops: CDR1 MNHEY, CDR2 SVGAGI. The CDR3 is 13 residues long. This CDR3 is CASSRTRGEPQHF. The CDR3 DNA follows: TGTGCCAGCAGCCGCACCAGGGGGGAGCCCCAGCATTTT.

The chain recombines TRBV7-3 with TRBJ2-2; D remains ambiguous. The CDR3 totals 13 residues. Trimming cost V 2 bases and J 4 bases, with 5 bases left between them. Germline CDR1 SGHTA, CDR2 FQGTGA. CDR3 sequence (DNA): TGTGCCAGCAGCTTAGATCCCACCGGGGAGCTGTTTTTT. Protein sequence: CASSLDPTGELFF.